This T cell receptor (beta chain) was sequenced during a study of cytomegalovirus exposure and HLA in healthy donors. Points from the study as a whole: Cytomegalovirus-associated status was assigned to about 170 TCR beta chains. Most of the TCR beta V segments (in an earlier analysis) were productive either about 87% or about 30% of the time. Solely CMV serostatus was available to characterize immune exposure.

It was with 60 Vbeta and 13 Jbeta primers that the PCR ran. Clones were read by immunoSEQ multiplex PCR, and TCRdb kept only the in-frame ones, dropping some. The sample gives under 55,000 clones, about 73% of which show up once; approximately 2.7% is in the top ten. Trimming pared 5 bases from V and 5 bases from J, leaving 6 bases between. In germline, CDR1 is MNHNY, CDR2 SVGAGI (reference sequence). The CDR3 loop spans 12 amino acids. Note on this clone: Its antigen is as yet unknown.

At sampling all donors were nominally healthy, likely with unrecorded immune exposures. The specimen was PBMCs. V and J are TRBV6-6 and TRBJ2-2; D gene unclear. The TCR was taken from a young man in good health and CMV-seronegative. The CDR3 bases are TGTGCCAGCAGTCTCCTTACCGGGGAGCTGTTTTTT. It yields the protein CASSLLTGELFF.